This TCR beta chain was sequenced in a study of beta chain features in type 1 diabetes (dated by TCRdb to the late 2010s). General notes on the study: Patients and healthy donors did not differ in mean age, gender distribution, total cell number or subset yield. A total of some 110 million sorted cells were examined across all samples, and the number of cells per subset was strongly correlated with RNA yield. The study compared the TCRB repertoires of sorted circulating CD4+ T cell subsets in recently diagnosed type 1 diabetes patients with those in matched healthy donors. Regulatory and stem cell-like memory subsets were obtained from only 8 patients and roughly eight healthy donors, while naive and central memory subsets were obtained from all 30 or so donors. Study-wide findings and limitations: Fewer insertions and more nucleotide deletions at VDJ recombination sites were observed in patients with type 1 diabetes, implying thymic rearrangement abnormalities. Naive, central memory and regulatory TCRB repertoires appeared to be more alike among patients than among healthy donors. Because the HLA sub-analyses included only small numbers of individuals, any influence of HLA type on TCRB rearrangement was left unresolved. Sequencing cDNA rather than genomic DNA could over-represent highly expressing activated cells, although activation and CD3 levels did not differ between groups. PCR might favor shorter templates, but patient and control samples were amplified and corrected together, so any skew would affect both groups equally. A moderate but significant shortening of TCRB CDR3 length was observed in type 1 diabetes patients in all four CD4+ subsets.

The High Capacity cDNA Reverse Transcription Kit was used to reverse transcribe all of the isolated RNA, meaning that expressed TCRB transcripts were what got sequenced. Naive, central memory and regulatory T cell samples underwent deep immunoSEQ sequencing, averaging about 3.3 million total reads per sample. Sorted cells were lysed in RLT buffer, and RNA was extracted using DNase-treated RNeasy Micro or Mini kits according to cell number. Each cell subset was processed on its own to prevent cross-contamination, while patient and healthy donor samples were processed together. TCRB sequences were amplified from cDNA with the immunoSEQ multiplex PCR, producing 87-bp fragments spanning the CDR3 region. The amplicons were sequenced using the Illumina HiSeq platform. Concerning the study's data processing: PCR bias was computationally corrected using synthetic template baselines, reads within Hamming distance 2 were collapsed, and singletons that could not be merged were discarded. Reads were aligned against IMGT to assign V, D and J genes, CDR3 length and insertions or deletions at six rearrangement sites. Within each subset, clonotype counts were normalized to the number of sorted cells before true diversity and Gini coefficients were calculated with the tcR R package. Repertoire sharing was quantified using the overlap coefficient calculated on TCRB nucleotide sequences. Out-of-frame TCRB sequences from naive cells were analyzed as a proxy for the pre-selection repertoire. Here the immuneACCESS table is served through TCRdb, limited to in-frame sequences with V and J called. Missing clones are a known gap in these copies; in checked studies unresolved V genes cover under half, and the rest lacks a known reason. V, J and clone size are those of that table, while D and trimming were read from the DNA. The sample table contains roughly 700,000 clones; only one count was recorded for 13% of them. Of the sample, roughly 0.022% is held by the ten largest clones.

Per the germline V gene, MGHRA is the CDR1 and YSYEKL is the CDR2. Counted from cysteine to phenylalanine, this CDR3 has 15 amino acids. Only the CDR3 DNA is retained, 45 bases long and in frame from the first base. V sheds 1 base and J sheds 4 bases, leaving 13 bases between their ends. For this clone: Its antigen is not yet known. No base qualities exist here, and no much larger clone lies one base off it.

Each donor gave one peripheral blood draw, averaging roughly 120 mL, which was collected into heparinised tubes. A BD FACSAria II and a panel including CD45RO, CCR7, CD25, CD127, CD95 and CD27 were used to sort naive, central memory, regulatory and stem cell-like memory CD4+ T cells. All sorted populations exceeded 98% purity. PBMCs were isolated immediately by Lymphoprep density gradient centrifugation and stained directly without culture. So that batch effects would be minimized, each experiment stained and sorted samples in pairs, pairing one healthy donor with one patient. The sequence came from a young man with type 1 diabetes. The sequenced sample was naive CD4+ T cells from blood. The meaning of the sample's cell subset or site label: true naive CD4+ T cells. The chain links TRBV4-1 with TRBJ1-1; tentative D gene TRBD1, with 5 bases matching. CDR3 protein: CASSQGQGPRTEAFF. The DNA is TGCGCCAGCAGCCAAGGTCAGGGCCCGCGCACTGAAGCTTTCTTT.